A single sample is the source of the 23 T cell receptor beta chains below, sequenced in a study of identical twins. TCRdb recomputed calls from the 5' RACE reads with MiXCR, one row per CDR3 protein. The sample yields 200,000 to 250,000 distinct CDR3 sequences, 5% to 7% seen once. The data were also submitted as part of a second study, on T cells expressing NK-cell markers.

Sequenced: CD8+ T cells sorted from blood. These receptors came from a woman between 18 and 30 years old in good health.

The chain is built from TRBV27 and TRBJ2-6; tentative D call: TRBD2 (6 bases). Per germline, CDR1 MNHEY and CDR2 SMNVEV (reference sequence). Trimming left V 2 bases short and J 2 bases short, with 10 bases between. The CDR3 spans 16 residues. The DNA for the CDR3 is TGTGCCAGCAGTTTAATCGCGGGGCCTGGGGCCAACGTCCTGACTTTC. It codes for CASSLIAGPGANVLTF.

This clonotype was found a few times. The V call is TRBV9, the J call TRBJ2-1; 14 nucleotides match TRBD2. CDR1 is SGDLS and CDR2 is YYNGEE in the germline V gene. This CDR3 region has 17 residues. Losses at the gene ends were 7 bases for V and 4 bases for J; bases not matched to a gene: 10. CDR3 sequence reads: CASAGTSGGWGYNEQFF. Written as DNA, the CDR3 is TGTGCCAGCGCGGGGACTAGCGGGGGCTGGGGGTACAATGAGCAGTTCTTC.

There are many counts of this clonotype. The chain couples TRBV6-2 or TRBV6-3 to TRBJ2-3, with 15 positions matching TRBD2. The junction had 3 bases not matched to a gene; V was cut back by 6 bases and J by 2 bases. CDR3 length: 16 residues. Germline V gene data show CDR1 as MNHEY and CDR2 as SVGEGT. The CDR3 protein is CASSRTSGGATDTQYF. The CDR3 region has the DNA TGTGCCAGCAGCCGGACTAGCGGGGGGGCCACAGATACGCAGTATTTT.

This clonotype was counted many times. V is TRBV12-3 or TRBV12-4 and J is TRBJ2-1, with TRBD2 as a possible D gene (6 bases). The V and J ends lost 6 bases and 6 bases respectively, with 18 bases between them. The CDR3 runs 15 residues. This CDR3 reads CASRDLARGSNEQFF. The CDR3 DNA sequence: TGTGCCAGCAGAGATCTAGCGAGAGGGTCCAATGAGCAGTTCTTC.

The chain employs TRBV9 and TRBJ1-3, with 9 bases matching TRBD1. Germline V CDR1 and CDR2: SGDLS, YYNGEE. The CDR3 contains 16 residues. V shed 3 bases and J 1 base; nucleotides not matched to a gene: 5. CDR3 in amino acids: CASSEGDRDSGNTIYF. The CDR3 nucleotides are TGTGCCAGCAGCGAGGGGGACAGGGATTCTGGAAACACCATATATTTT.

The CDR3 sequence is CATSSRGEQYF. Here the CDR3 DNA reads TGTGCCACCAGCAGCCGGGGCGAGCAGTACTTC. This chain links TRBV15 with TRBJ2-7; D is possibly TRBD2 (5 bases). The length of the CDR3 is 11 residues. Trimming shortened V by 3 bases and J by 6 bases, and 6 bases separated the two germline ends. Looked up from germline, CDR1 is LNHNV and CDR2 is YYDKDF (reference sequence).

The chain uses TRBV27 and TRBJ2-2, with D perhaps matching TRBD1 (5 bases). Trimming left V 5 bases short and J 6 bases short, with 13 bases between. Germline CDR1 is MNHEY and CDR2 is SMNVEV (reference sequence). The CDR3 covers 14 residues. The CDR3 loop is CASSPPLGAGELFF. The CDR3 region has the DNA TGTGCCAGCAGTCCCCCCCTAGGGGCCGGGGAGCTGTTTTTT.

This clonotype has a count of ten or more. This sequence joins TRBV12-3 or TRBV12-4 and TRBJ2-1, with unresolved D. CDR3 length: 11 amino acids. V lost 6 bases and J 7 bases, leaving 7 bases between the germline ends. The CDR3 DNA sequence: TGTGCCAGCAGAAACGAGAATGAGCAGTTCTTC. Translation: CASRNENEQFF.

This clonotype was picked up many times. This chain connects TRBV6-5 to TRBJ1-5; D ambiguous. The V end was cut by 2 bases, the J end by 4 bases, with 6 bases between. CDR3 length: 13 residues. Germline values: CDR1 MNHEY, CDR2 SVGAGI. Here the CDR3 reads CASSYGGNQPQHF. The CDR3 coding sequence is TGTGCCAGCAGTTACGGAGGGAATCAGCCCCAGCATTTT.

The sample holds a few counts of this clonotype. The CDR3 DNA sequence: TGCAGTGCCACGATAGGCGACAGCTACAATGAGCAGTTCTTC. It yields the protein CSATIGDSYNEQFF. The chain has TRBV20-1 and TRBJ2-1, with D perhaps matching TRBD1 (5 bases). The germline V and J ends were trimmed by 6 bases and 3 bases, with 15 bases remaining between them. The length of the CDR3 is 14 residues. CDR1 is DFQATT, CDR2 SNEGSKA, per germline (reference sequence).

This clonotype was recorded a few times. A junction boundary mismatches the germline segment, possibly from a read error. The chain is built from TRBV7-3 and TRBJ2-1; 14 bases agree with TRBD2. In germline, CDR1 is SGHTA, CDR2 FQGTGA. The CDR3 sequence is 15 residues long. CDR3 nucleotides: TGTGCCAGCAGCCCGGGACTAGCGGGGGCCGGTGGCTTCTCTTTC. Protein: CASSPGLAGAGGFSF.

The genes are TRBV7-9 and TRBJ1-2; the D is unclear. Germline assignment: CDR1 SEHNR and CDR2 FQNEAQ (reference sequence). Trimming took 1 base from V and 4 from J, leaving 7 bases between them. CDR3 size: 13 residues. The CDR3 DNA reads as TGTGCCAGCAGCTTAGGTGGACCCTATGGCTACACCTTC. Translating it yields CASSLGGPYGYTF.

There are many counts of this clonotype. This chain connects TRBV5-6 to TRBJ2-4; D perhaps matches TRBD2 (6 bases). Per the germline V gene, CDR1 is SGHDT and CDR2 is YYEEEE. The CDR3 is 17 amino acids. V was clipped by 1 base and J by 0 bases, with 14 bases between them. As DNA, the CDR3 is TGTGCCAGCAGCTTGCTTGTCGGACTACTAGCCAAAAACATTCAGTACTTC. It yields the protein CASSLLVGLLAKNIQYF. The full variable domain, with the rest looked up from reference TRBV5-6 and TRBJ2-4, is DAGVTQSPTHLIKTRGQQVTLRCSPKSGHDTVSWYQQALGQGPQFIFQYYEEEERQRGNFPDRFSGHQFPNYSSELNVNALLLGDSALYLCASSLLVGLLAKNIQYFGAGTRLSVL.

This clonotype came up a few times. The V call is TRBV6-2 or TRBV6-3, the J call TRBJ1-5, with D perhaps TRBD1 (5 bases). Looked up from germline, CDR1 is MNHEY and CDR2 is SVGEGT. V lost 0 bases and J 7 bases, leaving 7 bases between the germline ends. The CDR3 is 13 residues long. The CDR3 DNA reads TGTGCCAGCAGTTACTCAGGGGAACAGCCCCAGCATTTT. As protein: CASSYSGEQPQHF.

The table lists this clonotype with a few counts. This chain uses TRBV13 with TRBJ1-1, with 7 bases lining up with TRBD1. Germline trimming cut 8 bases from V and 5 bases from J; bases unmatched to any gene: 5. The CDR3 consists of 12 residues. Germline CDR1 is PRHDT and CDR2 is FYEKMQ (reference sequence). In nucleotides, the CDR3 is TGTGCCAGCTTACAGGGGAGAACTGAAGCTTTCTTT. This codes for CASLQGRTEAFF.

This clonotype has more than one count but fewer than ten. The chain is built from TRBV7-9 and TRBJ2-7; D possibly corresponds to TRBD2 (6 bases). V was pared by 5 bases and J by 5 bases, with 19 bases between. Looked up from germline, CDR1 is SEHNR and CDR2 is FQNEAQ (reference sequence). This CDR3 comprises 15 residues. The CDR3, as DNA: TGTGCCAGCAGCGCTAATGGGACTCGCAAGAACGAGCAGTACTTC. Translated: CASSANGTRKNEQYF.

This clonotype appeared many times. This sequence joins TRBV20-1 and TRBJ2-5, with TRBD1 as a possible D gene (5 bases). Germline-derived CDR1 and CDR2 are DFQATT and SNEGSKA (reference sequence). Trimming shortened V by 4 bases and J by 4 bases, and 13 bases separated the two germline ends. CDR3 size: 13 residues. The DNA of the CDR3 is TGCAGTGCTACAGGGCCTAGAGGAGAGACCCAGTACTTC. It encodes CSATGPRGETQYF.

This clonotype was seen a handful of times. This chain links TRBV7-9 with TRBJ2-5, with TRBD1 identical over 12 bases. CDR1 is SEHNR, CDR2 FQNEAQ, per germline (reference sequence). CDR3 length: 15 amino acids. V lost 3 bases and J lost 4; bases outside the gene matches: 3. CDR3 residues: CASSLGQGAGETQYF. Here the CDR3 DNA reads TGTGCCAGCAGCTTGGGACAGGGGGCAGGAGAGACCCAGTACTTC.

The chain employs TRBV20-1 and TRBJ2-7; TRBD2 matches at 7 bases. This CDR3 is 15 amino acids long. The J segment lost 2 bases and the V segment lost 8 bases, leaving 15 bases of the junction unmatched. Germline loops: CDR1 DFQATT, CDR2 SNEGSKA (reference sequence). The chain's CDR3 is CSTSAGTRRPYEQYF. CDR3 nucleotides: TGCAGTACCTCAGCGGGGACCCGCCGCCCCTACGAGCAGTACTTC.

This clonotype was picked up many times. V gene TRBV12-3 or TRBV12-4 combines with J gene TRBJ2-7, with 7 nucleotides matching TRBD2. The length of the CDR3 is 14 residues. The trim removed 3 bases at V and 3 bases at J, leaving 5 bases unmatched. The CDR3 DNA is TGTGCCAGCAGTTTGGGGGACTATATCTACGAGCAGTACTTC. It yields the protein CASSLGDYIYEQYF.

V usage is TRBV6-2 or TRBV6-3 and J usage is TRBJ1-5, with 8 nucleotides matching TRBD1. The CDR3 contains 12 residues. The trim removed 10 bases at V and 6 bases at J, leaving 5 bases unmatched. Germline V gene lookup returns CDR1 MNHEY and CDR2 SVGEGT. This CDR3 is CATGDRSQPQHF. In nucleotides, the CDR3 is TGTGCCACCGGGGACAGGAGTCAGCCCCAGCATTTT.

The table lists this clonotype with many counts. The gene calls are TRBV12-3 or TRBV12-4 and TRBJ2-5; 9 bases are shared with TRBD2. This CDR3 comprises 15 residues. V was clipped by 2 bases and J by 5 bases; unmatched bases: 6. The CDR3 DNA is TGTGCCAGCAGTTTATTAGCGGGAGAATCTGAGACCCAGTACTTC. Translating it yields CASSLLAGESETQYF.

This clonotype has more than one count but fewer than ten. The chain recombines TRBV10-1 with TRBJ2-1; 9 bases align to TRBD2. The CDR3 totals 19 residues. The V gene end was trimmed by 5 bases and the J gene end by 0 bases; junction bases not matched to a gene: 14. Looked up from germline, CDR1 is WNHNN and CDR2 is SYGVQD (reference sequence). The CDR3 region is CASSPGALAGNPSYNEQFF. The CDR3 DNA follows: TGCGCCAGCAGTCCAGGGGCCCTAGCGGGGAATCCCTCCTACAATGAGCAGTTCTTC.